These 20 T cell receptor beta chains were all obtained from the same sample, sequenced in a study of radiotherapy plus CTLA-4 blockade in lung cancer. Here immunoSEQ multiplex PCR was the method, and the copy in TCRdb shows in-frame clones only, minus some. The repertoire holds tens of thousands of clones, with under 80% as singletons. Source: peripheral blood, taken from a patient treated with radiotherapy plus ipilimumab. The receptors originated from a human donor with non-small cell lung cancer who had a partial response to radiotherapy plus ipilimumab. Some clones in this sample may be carry-over from other donors' samples.

The CDR3 sequence is CASRTGDLQGYTF. DNA for the CDR3: TGTGCCAGCCGGACAGGGGACCTTCAAGGCTACACCTTC. V usage is TRBV6-5 and J usage is TRBJ1-2, with 9 bases aligning to TRBD1. This CDR3 has 13 residues. CDR1 is MNHEY, CDR2 SVGAGI, per germline. The V segment lost 8 bases and the J segment 8 bases; nucleotides outside the gene matches: 9.

The J gene is TRBJ2-7, the V gene TRBV29-1; 9 bases line up with TRBD2. Germline V gives CDR1 SQVTM, CDR2 ANQGSEA. V shed 6 bases and J 7 bases; nucleotides not matched to a gene: 13. This CDR3 comprises 14 residues. In DNA, the CDR3 is TGCAGCGTAGCGGTGGGCGGGAGGGCCGGGGAGCAGTACTTC. Its protein is CSVAVGGRAGEQYF.

The CDR3 protein is CASSVGGGNSPLHF. The CDR3 coding sequence is TGTGCCAGCAGTGTGGGGGGTGGTAATTCACCCCTCCACTTT. This chain connects TRBV2 to TRBJ1-6; a possible D gene is TRBD1 (5 bases). CDR1 is SNHLY and CDR2 is FYNNEI in the germline V gene. V lost 4 bases and J lost 6, with 10 bases in between. The CDR3 totals 14 residues.

The chain recombines TRBV7-9 with TRBJ2-3; D possibly corresponds to TRBD1 (5 bases). This CDR3 is built from 14 residues. V lost 5 bases and J 1 base, leaving 10 bases between the germline ends. The germline CDR1 and CDR2 sequences are SEHNR and FQNEAQ (reference sequence). The CDR3 sequence is CASSDRQRTDTQYF. In DNA, the CDR3 is TGTGCCAGCAGCGACCGACAGCGCACAGATACGCAGTATTTT.

V is TRBV5-8 and J is TRBJ2-3; 9 nucleotides agree with TRBD2. Germline V lookup: CDR1 SGHTS, CDR2 YDEGEE. The CDR3 has 18 amino acids. Germline trimming cut 4 bases from V and 3 bases from J; bases unmatched to any gene: 15. The CDR3 protein is CASSLITEAGGATDTQYF. In nucleotides, the CDR3 is TGTGCCAGCAGCCTGATCACCGAAGCGGGGGGAGCGACAGATACGCAGTATTTT.

The genes are TRBV4-3 and TRBJ2-1; 9 nucleotides agree with TRBD2. Germline trimming cut 0 bases from V and 2 bases from J; bases unmatched to any gene: 2. The CDR3 runs to 16 residues. From germline, CDR1 is LGHNA and CDR2 YSLEER. In DNA, the CDR3 is TGCGCCAGCAGCCAAGATGTAGCGGGGGCCTACAATGAGCAGTTCTTC. Encoded protein: CASSQDVAGAYNEQFF.

The V gene is TRBV7-2, the J gene TRBJ2-6; weak D call: TRBD1 (5 bases). Trimming stripped 2 bases from V and 0 bases from J, with 14 bases between. In germline, CDR1 is SGHTA, CDR2 FQGNSA. The CDR3 sequence is 18 residues long. CDR3 nucleotide sequence: TGTGCCAGCAGCTTACTCCAGGGCCTTTACTCTGGGGCCAACGTCCTGACTTTC. Translated, it gives CASSLLQGLYSGANVLTF.

V and J are TRBV4-1 and TRBJ2-5; 7 bases align to TRBD2. V lost 4 bases to trimming and J lost 2 bases; unmatched junction nucleotides: 10. Germline CDR1 is MGHRA and CDR2 is YSYEKL. The CDR3 consists of 16 residues. CDR3 nucleotide sequence: TGCGCCAGCAGCCCCTGGATTGGGGGGGTACAAGAGACCCAGTACTTC. Amino acid sequence: CASSPWIGGVQETQYF.

This clone has just a few counts. The chain uses TRBV19 and TRBJ1-1; 8 positions agree with TRBD1. Germline CDR1 and CDR2: LNHDA and SQIVND (reference sequence). The J segment lost 4 bases and the V segment lost 7 bases, leaving 11 bases of the junction unmatched. This CDR3 spans 15 amino acids. For the CDR3, the DNA is TGTGCCAGTACGGCAGGGGGCTCCGGGAGCACTGAAGCTTTCTTT. Protein: CASTAGGSGSTEAFF.

The chain uses TRBV7-2 and TRBJ2-1, with 9 bases matching TRBD2. CDR3 length equals 14 residues. CDR1 is SGHTA, CDR2 FQGNSA, per germline. V gave up 4 bases and J gave up 7 bases; unmatched junction bases: 5. The CDR3 reads CASSSGLAPNEQFF. DNA of the CDR3: TGTGCCAGCAGCTCGGGACTAGCACCAAATGAGCAGTTCTTC.

This clone was found once. The gene calls are TRBV13 and TRBJ2-5; 9 bases are a match to TRBD1. CDR3 size: 15 residues. V was pared by 0 bases and J by 1 base, with 0 bases of the junction left unmatched. Germline CDR1 PRHDT, CDR2 FYEKMQ (reference sequence). The CDR3 sequence is CASSLGTGGQETQYF. In DNA, the CDR3 is TGTGCCAGCAGCTTAGGGACAGGGGGCCAAGAGACCCAGTACTTC.

The genes are TRBV30 and TRBJ2-7; 13 bases are shared with TRBD2. The CDR3 length is 20 residues. Germline V gene sequence: CDR1 GTSNPN, CDR2 SVGIG (reference sequence). Trimming took 0 bases from V and 3 from J; bases not matched to a gene: 17. In nucleotides, the CDR3 is TGTGCCTGGAGTGTACCCGAGTGGAGGACTAGCGGGAGCTACAACTACGAGCAGTACTTC. Its protein product is CAWSVPEWRTSGSYNYEQYF.

CDR3 sequence: CASSFPGGAHEQFF. The CDR3 region has the DNA TGTGCCAGCAGCTTTCCCGGGGGGGCCCATGAGCAGTTCTTC. The rearrangement joins TRBV5-5 to TRBJ2-1; TRBD2 matches 8 bases. In germline, CDR1 is SGHKS, CDR2 YYEKEE (reference sequence). The CDR3 is made up of 14 amino acids. Germline trimming cut 2 bases from V and 8 bases from J; bases unmatched to any gene: 6.

The rearrangement uses TRBV2 and TRBJ1-2, with TRBD1 matching over 9 bases. The CDR3 is 16 residues long. J gave up 8 bases and V 6 bases, and 16 bases lay outside the gene matches. Germline V gene sequence: CDR1 SNHLY, CDR2 FYNNEI. The CDR3 nucleotides are TGTGCCAGCAGAGACGTCCCGGGACAGGGCTCGGAGGGCTACACCTTC. Protein: CASRDVPGQGSEGYTF.

V and J are TRBV5-1 and TRBJ2-3; D might be TRBD1 (5 bases). Germline CDR1 is SGHRS and CDR2 is YFSETQ. V was trimmed by 5 bases and J by 0 bases, leaving 16 bases between them. The CDR3 contains 16 residues. CDR3 coding DNA: TGCGCCAGCAGTTTACAGGACCTTCCTAGCACAGATACGCAGTATTTT. This encodes CASSLQDLPSTDTQYF.

The chain employs TRBV6-1 and TRBJ2-1; tentatively, D is TRBD2 (5 bases). Trimming removed 7 bases from V and 3 bases from J, with 13 bases in between. Germline values: CDR1 MNHNS, CDR2 SASEGT. This CDR3 is built from 14 residues. CDR3 amino acids: CASTLGGGYNEQFF. The CDR3 nucleotides are TGTGCCAGCACCCTGGGTGGAGGCTACAATGAGCAGTTCTTC.

The V call is TRBV14, the J call TRBJ2-3; 11 bases line up with TRBD2. The CDR3 extends over 15 amino acids. Germline V lookup: CDR1 SGHDN, CDR2 FVKESK. Trimming took 3 bases from V and 3 from J; bases not matched to a gene: 2. DNA of the CDR3: TGTGCCAGCAGCCAGAGACTAGCGGGGACAGATACGCAGTATTTT. Its protein is CASSQRLAGTDTQYF.

The V and J genes are TRBV28 and TRBJ1-1; D unclear. Germline V lookup: CDR1 MDHEN, CDR2 SYDVKM. Trimming pared 11 bases from V and 5 bases from J, leaving 15 bases between. This CDR3 has 12 residues. CDR3 sequence reads: CAALAGGTEAFF. CDR3 DNA: TGTGCCGCTCTTGCGGGAGGGACTGAAGCTTTCTTT.

V gene TRBV2 combines with J gene TRBJ1-6; TRBD1 agrees at 7 bases. CDR1 is SNHLY, CDR2 FYNNEI, per germline. The trim removed 4 bases at V and 9 bases at J, leaving 9 bases unmatched. The CDR3 is 15 amino acids. CDR3 region: CASSGRTGFSSPLHF. The CDR3 DNA is TGTGCCAGCAGTGGAAGGACAGGCTTCTCTTCACCCCTCCACTTT.

The V gene is TRBV29-1, the J gene TRBJ2-7; possibly TRBD1 for D (7 bases). Between the trimmed V and J ends, which lost 0 bases and 6 bases, there was a span of 12 bases. Germline V gives CDR1 SQVTM, CDR2 ANQGSEA. This CDR3 has 13 amino acids. DNA for the CDR3: TGCAGCGTTGAAGAAAGACAGGGAGGCGAGCAGTACTTC. Encoded protein: CSVEERQGGEQYF.